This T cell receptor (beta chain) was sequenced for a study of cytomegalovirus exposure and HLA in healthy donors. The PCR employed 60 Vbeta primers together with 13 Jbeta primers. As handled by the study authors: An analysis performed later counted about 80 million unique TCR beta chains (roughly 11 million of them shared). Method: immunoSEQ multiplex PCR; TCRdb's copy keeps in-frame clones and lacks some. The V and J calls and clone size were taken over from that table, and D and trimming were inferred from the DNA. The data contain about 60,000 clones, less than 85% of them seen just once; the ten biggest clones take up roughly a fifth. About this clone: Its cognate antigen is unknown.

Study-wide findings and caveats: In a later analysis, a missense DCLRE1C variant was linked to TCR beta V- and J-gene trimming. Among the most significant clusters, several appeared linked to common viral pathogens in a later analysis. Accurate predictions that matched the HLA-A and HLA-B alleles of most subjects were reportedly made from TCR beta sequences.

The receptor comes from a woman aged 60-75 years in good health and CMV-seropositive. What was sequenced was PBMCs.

Written as DNA, the CDR3 is TGTGCCAGCAGTGAAGGACAGGGGGGGTCACCCCTCCACTTT. Amino acids: CASSEGQGGSPLHF. This chain joins TRBV6-1 and TRBJ1-6, with 9 bases lining up with TRBD1. V lost 1 base and J lost 10; bases outside the gene matches: 2. The germline CDR1 and CDR2 sequences are MNHNS and SASEGT. The CDR3 loop spans 14 amino acids.